Listed below are T cell receptor beta chains from one sample, sequenced in a study of T cell responses to AZD1222 COVID-19 vaccine. TCRdb keeps only in-frame clones here, not all; method: immunoSEQ multiplex PCR. The table includes around 140,000 clones, almost 85% detected once. Here the sequenced sample was peripheral blood, taken 28 days after the second dose of the MenACWY control vaccine. Source of these receptors: an adult who received the MenACWY meningococcal vaccine as a control. Both conserved end residues are part of each CDR3. A D gene is named only where the DNA matches it firmly. The size field is filled for only some rows; it gives once, few, many or a size class.

V gene,D gene,J gene,clone size,CDR3 DNA,CDR3 protein
TRBV21-1,-,TRBJ1-4,few,TGTGCCAGCAGCAAAGCGCCCCCGGTCGTAGGGGTAAGTGAAAAACTGTTTTTT,CASSKAPPVVGVSEKLFF
TRBV6-4,-,TRBJ1-1,-,TGTGCCAGCAGTGAGGGGGGATCCACTGAAGCTTTCTTT,CASSEGGSTEAFF
TRBV3-1/TRBV3-2,TRBD1,TRBJ1-1,-,TGTGCCAGCAGCCCCAACAGGGGAAACACTGAAGCTTTCTTT,CASSPNRGNTEAFF
TRBV28,TRBD1,TRBJ1-5,few,TGTGCCAGCAGCTATGGACAGGGGGTAGTAGGCAATCAGCCCCAGCATTTT,CASSYGQGVVGNQPQHF
TRBV10-1,-,TRBJ1-1,-,TGCGCCACCCTTATGAACACTGAAGCTTTCTTT,CATLMNTEAFF
TRBV24-1,-,TRBJ2-7,-,TGTGCCACCAGTGATCCGACCCCAGGGGAGCAGTACTTC,CATSDPTPGEQYF
TRBV24-1,TRBD2,TRBJ2-1,-,TGTGCCACCAGTGATTTGTGGGGGAGGGGAAACAATGAGCAGTTCTTC,CATSDLWGRGNNEQFF
TRBV29-1,-,TRBJ1-1,once,TGCAGCGCCCGCGGGGGTAAGGCTGAAGCTTTCTTT,CSARGGKAEAFF
TRBV10-3,-,TRBJ2-1,-,TGTGCCATCAAGGGGGAACTACACGCTTTGAATGAGCAGTTCTTC,CAIKGELHALNEQFF
TRBV19,TRBD2,TRBJ2-4,-,TGTGCCAGTAGTCCTAGCGGGAGAGGCATTCAGTACTTC,CASSPSGRGIQYF
TRBV24-1,-,TRBJ2-2,-,TGTGCCACCAGTGATATGAACGGGGAGCTGTTTTTT,CATSDMNGELFF
TRBV28,TRBD1,TRBJ1-5,-,TGTGCCAGCAGGGACAGGGGGCGGCCCCAGCATTTT,CASRDRGRPQHF
TRBV24-1,TRBD1,TRBJ1-4,-,TGTGCCACCAGTGACCAGGGGGGGGATGAAAAACTGTTTTTT,CATSDQGGDEKLFF
TRBV5-1,TRBD1,TRBJ1-2,-,TGCGCCAGCAGCTTGGATCCGGGACAGGGGAGATCAATTGGCTACACCTTC,CASSLDPGQGRSIGYTF
TRBV18,TRBD1,TRBJ2-7,-,TGTGCCAGCTCATCCGGGACAGGATACTACGAGCAGTACTTC,CASSSGTGYYEQYF
TRBV5-4,TRBD1,TRBJ2-7,-,TGTGCCAGCAGCTTCCGGGACAGGAGGGACGAGCAGTACTTC,CASSFRDRRDEQYF
TRBV12-1,-,TRBJ1-3,-,TGTGCCAGCAGCTTTGCTCAGCTCTCTGGAAACACCATATATTTT,CASSFAQLSGNTIYF
TRBV29-1,TRBD1,TRBJ2-1,-,TGCAGCGTTGGGGACAGGGCCTACAATGAGCAGTTCTTC,CSVGDRAYNEQFF
TRBV6-2/TRBV6-3,-,TRBJ1-1,-,TGTGCCAGCAGTACTAGGGGCGGCTGGGGCACTGAAGCTTTCTTT,CASSTRGGWGTEAFF
TRBV7-2,-,TRBJ2-7,-,TGTGCCAGCAGCTTAGGGACGGAAGGAACCTACGAGCAGTACTTC,CASSLGTEGTYEQYF
TRBV12-5,TRBD2,TRBJ2-7,few,TGTGCTAGTGCTCAGCGGGAGGTTACGGCCTACGAGCAGTACTTC,CASAQREVTAYEQYF
TRBV6-5,TRBD2,TRBJ2-5,-,TGTGCCAGCTACCCGCAGCGGGGGCGAGAGACCCAGTACTTC,CASYPQRGRETQYF
TRBV9,TRBD2,TRBJ2-1,-,TGTGCCAGCAGCTCTCGGAGCCTAGCGGGAGGGTTCTACAATGAGCAGTTCTTC,CASSSRSLAGGFYNEQFF
TRBV5-8,TRBD1,TRBJ1-6,-,TGTGCCAGCAGCTTGGTGGTGACAGGGGGTTTCTCTTCACCCCTCCACTTT,CASSLVVTGGFSSPLHF
TRBV19,-,TRBJ2-4,-,TGTGCCAGTAGTGAGGGGGGGGCCATGGGCATTCAGTACTTC,CASSEGGAMGIQYF
TRBV6-6,TRBD2,TRBJ2-7,-,TGTGCCAGCAAGGAGCGGGAGGACGAGCAGTACTTC,CASKEREDEQYF
TRBV24-1,-,TRBJ2-1,-,TGTGCCACCAGTGATTATTCCACTTACAATGAGCAGTTCTTC,CATSDYSTYNEQFF
TRBV3-1/TRBV3-2,-,TRBJ2-3,-,TGTGCCAGCAGCCTCTCGCCAGATACGCAGTATTTT,CASSLSPDTQYF
TRBV11-3,-,TRBJ1-2,-,TGTGCCAGCAGCGCAGACGCTGGCGCAGGTTATGGCTACACCTTC,CASSADAGAGYGYTF
TRBV25-1,-,TRBJ1-1,-,TGTGCCAGCAGTGAGGGCGGACGCGGAGGACTCGGAGCTTTCTTT,CASSEGGRGGLGAFF
TRBV19,-,TRBJ1-2,-,TGTACCAGTAGTATTGGGGACAACTTCTATGGCTACACCTTC,CTSSIGDNFYGYTF
TRBV9,-,TRBJ1-5,few,TGTGCCAGCAGCCGTGAGGGGGGATACCAGCCCCAGCATTTT,CASSREGGYQPQHF
TRBV6-1,-,TRBJ2-7,-,TGTGCCAGCAGTGAATCCCCACGGGGGAGCTCCTACGAGCAGTACTTC,CASSESPRGSSYEQYF
TRBV5-6,TRBD1,TRBJ1-2,-,TGTGCCAGCAGCTTGACGGGACAGGGGAGCTATGGCTACACCTTC,CASSLTGQGSYGYTF
TRBV18,-,TRBJ2-7,few,TGTGCCAGCTCACCACACCGAACCTACGAGCAGTACTTC,CASSPHRTYEQYF
TRBV6-6,TRBD1,TRBJ1-3,-,TGTGCCAGCACCATCCGGGACAGAGTCGGGGGAAACACCATATATTTT,CASTIRDRVGGNTIYF
TRBV5-6,-,TRBJ1-4,-,TGTGCCAGCAGCTTAGGCAGGGTGAATGAAAAACTGTTTTTT,CASSLGRVNEKLFF
TRBV12-3/TRBV12-4,TRBD2,TRBJ2-2,-,TGTGCCAGCAGGCTCGGGAGGACCGGGGAGCTGTTTTTT,CASRLGRTGELFF
TRBV2,-,TRBJ1-2,few,TGTGCCAGCAGTGAAACAGGGAGTAACTATGGCTACACCTTC,CASSETGSNYGYTF
TRBV4-1,-,TRBJ1-1,-,TGCGCCAGCAGCCAAGCAACTATGAGGGGGAACACTGAAGCTTTCTTT,CASSQATMRGNTEAFF
TRBV6-4,TRBD1,TRBJ1-1,few,TGTGCCAGCAGTGACTCGACAGGGAAAGCTTTCTTT,CASSDSTGKAFF
TRBV9,-,TRBJ2-1,-,TGTGCCAGCACCCCCCGCGGGGATTCCTACAATGAGCAGTTCTTC,CASTPRGDSYNEQFF
TRBV7-9,TRBD2,TRBJ2-2,-,TGTGCCAGCAGCCCCCCGCGGACTAGAGACACCGGGGAGCTGTTTTTT,CASSPPRTRDTGELFF
TRBV6-2/TRBV6-3,-,TRBJ2-7,-,TGTGCCAGCAGTCCCAGGTCAGGCGAGCAGTACTTC,CASSPRSGEQYF
TRBV19,-,TRBJ1-4,-,TGTGCCAGTAGTCCCGAGTCGGGGGGCCCGGATGAAAAACTGTTTTTT,CASSPESGGPDEKLFF
TRBV7-3,-,TRBJ2-7,-,TGTGCCAGCAGCTTAACGGTGAGGCACGAGCAGTACTTC,CASSLTVRHEQYF
TRBV4-3,-,TRBJ2-7,few,TGCGCCAGCAGCCAGTCCGCCCGGGACAAAGGCGAGCAGTACTTC,CASSQSARDKGEQYF